These T cell receptor beta chains were read from a single sample in a study of OX40 agonist ivuxolimab in advanced cancers. The repertoire was sequenced with immunoSEQ multiplex PCR; TCRdb's copy has only in-frame clones and lacks some. The sample lists about 22,000 clones, about four fifths occurring once. This specimen was CD4+ or CD8+ T cells sorted from blood, taken in a trial of the OX40 agonist ivuxolimab. These receptors were obtained from an adult with an advanced solid tumor such as melanoma, head and neck, liver or kidney cancer. Both conserved end residues are part of each CDR3. Each record gives: J gene, V gene, clone size, D gene, CDR3 length, CDR3 DNA, CDR3 protein. A D gene is named only where the DNA matches it firmly. Size is omitted from some rows. Given values are once, few, many or a class for expanded clones.

TRBJ2-4 | TRBV6-6 | . | . | 16 | TGTGCCAGCAGTTACCCGGACGGTCTAGCCAAAAACATTCAGTACTTC | CASSYPDGLAKNIQYF
TRBJ2-5 | TRBV9 | . | TRBD2 | 17 | TGTGCCAGCAGCGTAGGGACTAGCGGGAGGATGGAAGAGACCCAGTACTTC | CASSVGTSGRMEETQYF
TRBJ2-3 | TRBV6-6 | . | . | 15 | TGTGCCAGCAGTTACTCGATCGGGCGAACAGATACGCAGTATTTT | CASSYSIGRTDTQYF
TRBJ2-7 | TRBV27 | . | . | 13 | TGTGCCAGCAGTCCCCGACGGTCGGGCGAGCAGTACTTC | CASSPRRSGEQYF
TRBJ2-5 | TRBV6-1 | . | . | 15 | TGTGCCAGCAGTGAAGTCTCGAACACTTTTGCGACCCAGTACTTC | CASSEVSNTFATQYF
TRBJ2-7 | TRBV28 | . | . | 13 | TGTGCCAGCAGTTTTGGACCTCACTACGAGCAGTACTTC | CASSFGPHYEQYF
TRBJ2-7 | TRBV18 | once | . | 12 | TGTGCCAGCTCACCACAAGTCGACGAGCAGTACTTC | CASSPQVDEQYF
TRBJ2-7 | TRBV4-1 | . | . | 14 | TGCGCCAGCAGCCAAGTCGGAACGTACTACGAGCAGTACTTC | CASSQVGTYYEQYF
TRBJ1-2 | TRBV5-6 | . | . | 14 | TGTGCCAGCAGTTTGGAGTGGCAGGGTCGCGGCTACACCTTC | CASSLEWQGRGYTF
TRBJ2-1 | TRBV5-6 | few | . | 14 | TGTGCCAGCAGCTTTAGGAGCTCCTACAATGAGCAGTTCTTC | CASSFRSSYNEQFF
TRBJ2-7 | TRBV9 | . | TRBD2 | 15 | TGTGCCAGCAGCGTAGCGGCGGGAGCAGGTTACGAGCAGTACTTC | CASSVAAGAGYEQYF
TRBJ2-7 | TRBV5-1 | . | . | 15 | TGCGCCAGCAGCTTGGATCAAACGGCCGGGTACGAGCAGTACTTC | CASSLDQTAGYEQYF
TRBJ2-2 | TRBV5-1 | . | . | 16 | TGCGCCAGCAGCTTGGCTGGACAGACGAACACCGGGGAGCTGTTTTTT | CASSLAGQTNTGELFF
TRBJ2-5 | TRBV28 | once | . | 15 | TGTGCCAGCAGTGTAGGATGGATTGGCCAAGAGACCCAGTACTTC | CASSVGWIGQETQYF
TRBJ1-4 | TRBV5-6 | . | . | 14 | TGTGCCAGCAGTTTGGGGGAAGGGAATGAAAAACTGTTTTTT | CASSLGEGNEKLFF
TRBJ2-7 | TRBV2 | . | . | 14 | TGTGCCAGCAGTGGGGGGGAGATGATCAACGAGCAGTACTTC | CASSGGEMINEQYF
TRBJ2-3 | TRBV11-2 | . | TRBD2 | 16 | TGTGCCAGCAGCCCCAGGACTAGCTTGGGGCCAGATACGCAGTATTTT | CASSPRTSLGPDTQYF
TRBJ1-1 | TRBV7-9 | . | . | 16 | TGTGCCAGCAGCTCAGTCCTCGGGGGGCAGGGCACTGAAGCTTTCTTT | CASSSVLGGQGTEAFF
TRBJ2-7 | TRBV5-8 | . | TRBD1 | 13 | TGTGCCAGCAGCTCGACAGGGGACTGGGGGCAGTACTTC | CASSSTGDWGQYF
TRBJ1-2 | TRBV7-9 | . | . | 15 | TGTGCCAGCACCATCGGGGATGGGTCGGGGTATGGCTACACCTTC | CASTIGDGSGYGYTF
TRBJ1-3 | TRBV6-6 | . | TRBD1 | 16 | TGTGCCAGCAGTTACATATCAGGGGGGGCTGGAAACACCATATATTTT | CASSYISGGAGNTIYF
TRBJ1-6 | TRBV7-9 | . | . | 14 | TGTGCCAGCAGCTTAAGGGGACACCAGTCTCCCCTCCACTTT | CASSLRGHQSPLHF